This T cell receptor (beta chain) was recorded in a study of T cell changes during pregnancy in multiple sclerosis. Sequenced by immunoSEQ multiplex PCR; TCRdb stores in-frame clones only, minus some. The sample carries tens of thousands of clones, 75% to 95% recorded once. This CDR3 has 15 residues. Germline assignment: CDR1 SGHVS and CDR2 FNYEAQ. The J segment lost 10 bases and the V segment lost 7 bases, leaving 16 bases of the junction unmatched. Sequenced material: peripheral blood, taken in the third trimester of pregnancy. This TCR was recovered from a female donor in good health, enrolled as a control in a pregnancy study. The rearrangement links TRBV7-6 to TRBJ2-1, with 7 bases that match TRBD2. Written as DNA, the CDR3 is TGTGCCAGCACCATCCCGGGGGAGGGCCGCAACGAGCAGTTCTTC. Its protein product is CASTIPGEGRNEQFF.